Listed below are T cell receptor beta chains from one sample, sequenced in a study of cytomegalovirus exposure and HLA in healthy donors. Profiling relied on immunoSEQ multiplex PCR, and the TCRdb table lists in-frame clones only, not all of them. The table shows about 110,000 clones, with 75% to 90% occurring only once. Sequenced: PBMCs. The receptors originated from a man in his forties in good health and CMV-seronegative. CDR3s include the opening cysteine and the closing phenylalanine or tryptophan.

V gene | CDR3 protein
TRBV5-4 | CASARQGQKYEQYF
TRBV7-2 | CASSRGNEQFF
TRBV10-3 | CAISAGGGSYEQYF
TRBV30 | CAWTAGASTDTQYF
TRBV23-1 | CASSPTRTENSPLHF
TRBV5-1 | CASRRDRGTEAFF
TRBV10-3 | CAISDYSGKGEQYF
TRBV14 | CASSRQGGSPLHF
TRBV7-2 | CASSPRIRAYEQYF
TRBV18 | CASSTGLTTYEQYF